The following is a T cell receptor (beta chain) sequence with its context. These data come from a study of CD8 T cells in Susac syndrome. cDNA came from roughly 0.5 to 1 ug RNA primed by random hexamers. Via MiXCR, TCRdb re-called the immunoSEQ multiplex PCR reads, giving one row per CDR3 protein. The sample holds around 130,000 distinct CDR3 sequences, around 75% seen once. The V gene's germline CDR1 is MNHEY and CDR2 SMNVEV (reference sequence). This CDR3 spans 14 amino acids. Trimming cost V 3 bases and J 2 bases, with 8 bases left between them. TCR beta from blood CD8+ and CD4+ T cells was sequenced.

The sequenced sample consisted of CD8+ T cells from PBMCs. The rearrangement uses TRBV27 and TRBJ2-1; D remains ambiguous. This clonotype originated in a human donor with multiple sclerosis. The CDR3 DNA reads TGTGCCAGCAGTTTTGGATCCACCTACAATGAGCAGTTCTTC. This translates into CASSFGSTYNEQFF.